The 13 T cell receptor beta chains reported below all come from one sample, sequenced in a study of tumor-infiltrating lymphocytes in primary liver carcinoma. TCR beta cDNA came from about 500 ng total RNA, primed with a constant-region primer. Generation of the TCR beta libraries relied on three nested multiplex PCR rounds using slightly modified ARM-PCR. Researchers ran the first two PCR rounds for ten to eleven cycles each with TRBV1-TRBV30 forward primers and a C-beta reverse primer. MiXCR, run by TCRdb on the multiplex PCR reads, gives a single entry per CDR3 protein. The sample consists of fewer than 350,000 distinct CDR3 sequences, about two thirds of them appearing once. It was unsorted whole blood that yielded blood RNA, and germline DNA was also extracted. The sequencing sample was made of peripheral blood. These receptor sequences come from a man in his forties or fifties with primary liver carcinoma and hepatitis B virus infection.

Points on this clonotype: This CDR3 fails to terminate in the conserved phenylalanine or tryptophan, so it likely reflects a read error. The CDR3 spells CASSERGQEDEQYC. The DNA of the CDR3 is TGCGCCAGCAGTGAAAGGGGGCAGGAGGACGAGCAGTACTGC. V usage is TRBV6-1 and J usage is TRBJ2-7; TRBD1 matches at 7 bases. The CDR3 has 14 amino acids. Germline CDR1 is MNHNS and CDR2 is SASEGT.

This clonotype has a handful of counts. The genes are TRBV5-6 and TRBJ2-3; 8 positions match TRBD1. Germline V gene lookup returns CDR1 SGHDT and CDR2 YYEEEE. The CDR3 length is 16 residues. The V segment lost 0 bases and the J segment 4 bases; nucleotides outside the gene matches: 7. The CDR3 nucleotides read TGTGCCAGCAGCTTGGAGGGAGACAGGGGTTCAGATACGCAGTATTTT. Its translation is CASSLEGDRGSDTQYF.

As to this clonotype: The CDR3 does not close with the conserved phenylalanine or tryptophan, likely indicating a read error. V is TRBV11-2 and J is TRBJ2-5, with 12 bases lining up with TRBD2. CDR1 and CDR2 (germline): SGHAT, FQNNGV. This CDR3 is built from 16 residues. The junction had 9 bases not matched to a gene; V was cut back by 8 bases and J by 2 bases. CDR3 sequence (DNA): TGTGCCAGCGGCCCCGGACTAGCGGGGAGACAAGAGACCCAGTACTAC. Its translation: CASGPGLAGRQETQYY.

As concerns this clonotype: The CDR3 carries no conserved terminal phenylalanine or tryptophan, so it likely arises from a read error. The rearrangement joins TRBV28 to TRBJ1-5; D is perhaps TRBD1 (5 bases). Trimming left V 9 bases short and J 5 bases short, with 20 bases between. The CDR3 length is 15 residues. CDR1 is MDHEN and CDR2 is SYDVKM in the germline V gene. Here the CDR3 DNA reads TGTGCCAGTAGCCCCCTCGGAGGGGCCCATCAGCCCCAGCATCTT. This encodes CASSPLGGAHQPQHL.

Turning to this clonotype: A much larger clonotype is one base distant, so this may be a read error. V usage is TRBV5-4 and J usage is TRBJ1-2; 8 bases map to TRBD1. The CDR3 spans 13 residues. Per the germline V gene, CDR1 is SGHNT and CDR2 is YYREEE (reference sequence). CDR3: CASSLGQGYGYIF. CDR3 nucleotides: TGTGCCAGCAGCTTGGGACAGGGGTATGGCTACATCTTC.

The chain carries TRBV11-2 and TRBJ2-1, with D unclear. Germline CDR1 and CDR2: SGHAT and FQNNGV. The germline V and J ends were trimmed by 2 bases and 15 bases, with 14 bases remaining between them. CDR3 length equals 12 residues. The CDR3 DNA follows: TGTGCCAGCAGCTTACAGTTAGCTGGAATGTTCTTC. Encoded protein: CASSLQLAGMFF.

Concerning this clonotype itself: A single base separates this from a much larger clone, so it may be a read error. This chain connects TRBV29-1 to TRBJ1-2; no firm D call. The length of the CDR3 is 14 residues. CDR1 and CDR2 (germline): SQVTM, ANQGSEA. V lost 2 bases to trimming and J lost 0 bases, with 10 bases between them. CDR3 region: CSVEIASSNYGYTF. CDR3 bases: TGCAGCGTTGAAATAGCATCTTCTAACTATGGCTACACCTTC. The full variable domain, completed using reference TRBV29-1 and TRBJ1-2, is SAVISQKPSRDICQRGTSLTIQCQVDSQVTMMFWYRQQPGQSLTLIATANQGSEATYESGFVIDKFPISRPNLTFSTLTVSNMSPEDSSIYLCSVEIASSNYGYTFGSGTRLTVV.

The sample holds many counts of this clonotype. V is TRBV6-5 and J is TRBJ2-7, with TRBD1 identical over 10 bases. The CDR3 is made up of 15 amino acids. The germline CDR1 and CDR2 sequences are MNHEY and SVGAGI. The V and J ends lost 6 bases and 4 bases, in that order; junction bases with no gene match: 9. The chain's CDR3 is CASSQLEGQGYEQYF. The DNA for the CDR3 is TGTGCCAGCAGCCAACTCGAGGGACAGGGGTACGAGCAGTACTTC.

This chain links TRBV10-2 with TRBJ1-5; D remains ambiguous. The CDR3 consists of 12 residues. Germline V gives CDR1 WSHSY, CDR2 SAAADI. Trimming took off 6 bases at V and 5 bases at J, with 8 bases between the two ends. The DNA for the CDR3 is TGCGCCAGCAGCGGTGGGGATCAGCCCCAGCATTTT. Its protein is CASSGGDQPQHF.

The chain employs TRBV18 and TRBJ2-7, with D uncertain. Germline loops: CDR1 KGHSH, CDR2 LQKENI. Trimming took off 3 bases at V and 3 bases at J, with 9 bases between the two ends. The CDR3 length is 13 residues. CDR3 bases: TGTGCCAGCTCACCGCCGAATTTCTACGAGCAGTACTTC. It is translated as CASSPPNFYEQYF.

The rearrangement links TRBV11-2 to TRBJ1-1, with D uncertain. The CDR3 spans 13 residues. Per germline, CDR1 SGHAT and CDR2 FQNNGV. The CDR3 protein is CTCSLIDNTEAFF. CDR3 bases: TGTACCTGCAGCTTAATAGATAACACTGAAGCTTTCTTT.

This clonotype was counted ten times or more. The chain is built from TRBV6-6 and TRBJ2-2; D is uncertain. The CDR3 loop spans 15 amino acids. Germline V gene sequence: CDR1 MNHNY, CDR2 SVGAGI (reference sequence). With 6 bases removed from V and 4 bases from J, the gap between germline ends came to 15 bases. The DNA of the CDR3 is TGTGCCAGCAGCTCCCATGGACCGGGCACCGGGGAGCTGTTTTTT. Translation gives CASSSHGPGTGELFF.

On this clonotype: The junction departs from the called germline gene at one end, perhaps through a read error. The chain is built from TRBV6-2 or TRBV6-3 and TRBJ2-1; D unclear. Germline lookup yields CDR1 MNHEY and CDR2 SVGEGT. The CDR3 has 13 amino acids. The DNA of the CDR3 is TGTGCCGGCAGTTACGGGCTATTCAATGAGCAGTTCTTC. It is translated as CAGSYGLFNEQFF.